The 21 T cell receptor beta chains below were found in one sample sequenced in a study of blood T cell repertoires in COVID-19. The protocol was immunoSEQ multiplex PCR, while the TCRdb copy is restricted to in-frame clones and leaves out a portion. The sample includes more than 10,000 clones, about 88% of them seen just once. The sample was peripheral blood. These receptor sequences come from a human donor in a cohort sampled during active COVID-19.

CDR3 amino acids: CAWSTIRGFVYTEAFF. The DNA for the CDR3 is TGTGCCTGGAGTACGATCCGGGGATTTGTATACACTGAAGCTTTCTTT. The chain links TRBV30 to TRBJ1-1, with D unclear. This CDR3 spans 16 amino acids. Germline assignment: CDR1 GTSNPN and CDR2 SVGIG (reference sequence). The germline V and J ends were trimmed by 2 bases and 3 bases, with 19 bases remaining between them.

The chain is built from TRBV4-3 and TRBJ2-7, with TRBD2 matching over 10 bases. V shed 0 bases and J 2 bases; nucleotides not matched to a gene: 4. The V gene's germline CDR1 is LGHNA and CDR2 YSLEER. The CDR3 length is 16 residues. For the CDR3, the DNA is TGCGCCAGCAGCCAAGATCGGCTAGCGGGGGCCTACGAGCAGTACTTC. Its translation: CASSQDRLAGAYEQYF.

This chain connects TRBV7-3 to TRBJ2-1; 7 nucleotides agree with TRBD2. The ends lost 4 bases at V and 0 bases at J; junction bases unmatched: 3. CDR3 size: 15 residues. Germline CDR1 SGHTA, CDR2 FQGTGA. CDR3 DNA sequence: TGTGCCAGCAGCTCCTCTAGCGGCTCCTACAATGAGCAGTTCTTC. It yields the protein CASSSSSGSYNEQFF.

J is TRBJ1-6 and V is TRBV4-3, with unresolved D. The V end lost 0 bases, the J end lost 7 bases, and 13 bases lay between the germline ends. CDR3 length: 16 amino acids. CDR1 and CDR2 from the germline V gene are LGHNA and YSLEER. This CDR3 is CASSQESVPGNSPLHF. CDR3 sequence (DNA): TGCGCCAGCAGCCAAGAGTCGGTACCCGGGAATTCACCCCTCCACTTT.

The genes are TRBV14 and TRBJ1-2; D not resolved. CDR1 is SGHDN and CDR2 is FVKESK in the germline V gene. Trimming took off 0 bases at V and 8 bases at J, with 10 bases between the two ends. The CDR3 has 13 amino acids. The CDR3 loop reads CASSQEEHQGYTF. In DNA, the CDR3 is TGTGCCAGCAGCCAAGAGGAGCACCAGGGCTACACCTTC.

The rearrangement joins TRBV7-6 to TRBJ1-2; 7 bases are shared with TRBD1. This CDR3 is 15 amino acids long. Germline CDR1 SGHVS, CDR2 FNYEAQ. Losses at the gene ends were 4 bases for V and 4 bases for J; bases not matched to a gene: 9. CDR3 sequence reads: CASSSGKGAGYGYTF. CDR3 coding DNA: TGTGCCAGCAGCTCCGGAAAGGGGGCGGGCTATGGCTACACCTTC.

The rearrangement links TRBV6-2 or TRBV6-3 to TRBJ2-1; D may be TRBD2 (6 bases). Germline V CDR1 and CDR2: MNHEY, SVGEGT. CDR3 length equals 16 residues. Trimming pared 4 bases from V and 0 bases from J, leaving 13 bases between. The CDR3 here is CASSSRRGSSYNEQFF. The DNA of the CDR3 is TGTGCCAGCAGTTCCCGACGGGGGAGCTCCTACAATGAGCAGTTCTTC.

This clone was counted between two and nine times. The J gene is TRBJ2-5, the V gene TRBV5-8; 12 bases align to TRBD1. This CDR3 comprises 15 residues. The trim removed 4 bases at V and 5 bases at J, leaving 6 bases unmatched. CDR1 and CDR2 from the germline V gene are SGHTS and YDEGEE. CDR3 coding DNA: TGTGCCAGCAGCCTGGGGACAGGGGGCGATGAGACCCAGTACTTC. Amino acids: CASSLGTGGDETQYF.

The chain joins TRBV11-3 to TRBJ2-3, with 9 bases fitting TRBD2. The CDR3 loop spans 17 amino acids. Germline-derived CDR1 and CDR2 are SGHNT and YENEEA. The V segment lost 3 bases and the J segment 6 bases; nucleotides outside the gene matches: 13. The CDR3 bases are TGTGCCAGCAGCTTGGGCGGGGGGGCCTCCGCGCTGGATACGCAGTATTTT. This encodes CASSLGGGASALDTQYF.

DNA of the CDR3: TGTGCCTGGAATATTGGGGGGACTGAAGCTTTCTTT. Translating it yields CAWNIGGTEAFF. V and J are TRBV30 and TRBJ1-1; D may be TRBD1 (5 bases). CDR1 is GTSNPN and CDR2 is SVGIG in the germline V gene (reference sequence). V dropped 4 bases and J dropped 5 bases, with 11 bases sitting between them. This CDR3 has 12 amino acids.

The chain is built from TRBV4-3 and TRBJ2-5, with 13 bases fitting TRBD2. Unmatched junction bases numbered 6, after V lost 3 bases and J lost 5 bases. This CDR3 has 16 residues. Germline CDR1 LGHNA, CDR2 YSLEER. CDR3 amino acids: CASSHGLAGDWETQYF. CDR3 DNA: TGCGCCAGCAGCCACGGACTAGCGGGGGATTGGGAGACCCAGTACTTC.

The chain employs TRBV6-5 and TRBJ1-5, with no clear D. CDR1 is MNHEY and CDR2 is SVGAGI in the germline V gene. Between the trimmed V and J ends, which lost 6 bases and 0 bases, there was a span of 12 bases. This CDR3 spans 15 amino acids. The CDR3 sequence is CASSGGLSSNQPQHF. The CDR3, as DNA: TGTGCCAGCAGCGGCGGACTTTCTAGCAATCAGCCCCAGCATTTT.

The chain employs TRBV6-5 and TRBJ2-3; 7 positions match TRBD1. CDR1 is MNHEY and CDR2 is SVGAGI in the germline V gene. Trimming took 2 bases from V and 5 from J; bases not matched to a gene: 4. CDR3 size: 14 residues. The DNA for the CDR3 is TGTGCCAGCAGTTACAGGGGGCGCGGAGATACGCAGTATTTT. As protein: CASSYRGRGDTQYF.

The gene calls are TRBV6-6 and TRBJ2-5, with no clear D. The CDR3 loop spans 13 amino acids. Trimming removed 2 bases from V and 2 bases from J, with 6 bases in between. Looked up from germline, CDR1 is MNHNY and CDR2 is SVGAGI (reference sequence). CDR3 residues: CASSYQLQETQYF. CDR3 DNA sequence: TGTGCCAGCAGTTACCAGTTACAAGAGACCCAGTACTTC.

The rearrangement uses TRBV14 and TRBJ2-3, with 11 bases fitting TRBD2. The CDR3 length is 14 residues. V was pared by 4 bases and J by 4 bases, with 1 base of the junction left unmatched. In germline, CDR1 is SGHDN, CDR2 FVKESK. The CDR3 DNA follows: TGTGCCAGCAGCCCGGGACTAGCGGCAGATACGCAGTATTTT. Amino acids: CASSPGLAADTQYF.

There are a few counts of this clone. This chain links TRBV6-1 with TRBJ1-2; weak D call: TRBD1 (5 bases). The CDR3 spans 12 residues. V was pared by 3 bases and J by 6 bases, with 8 bases between. Germline assignment: CDR1 MNHNS and CDR2 SASEGT. The CDR3 DNA is TGTGCCAGCAGTGACAGGGCGGATGGCTACACCTTC. It specifies CASSDRADGYTF.

CDR3 coding DNA: TGTGCCAGCAGCCAAGATGCGGGGGGAGGGAAGACCCAGTACTTC. It codes for CASSQDAGGGKTQYF. The genes are TRBV3-1 (or the pseudogene TRBV3-2) and TRBJ2-5; 8 nucleotides agree with TRBD2. Germline lookup yields CDR1 LGHDT and CDR2 YNNKEL (reference sequence). CDR3 length equals 15 residues. Losses at the gene ends were 0 bases for V and 6 bases for J; bases not matched to a gene: 6.

V usage is TRBV4-3 and J usage is TRBJ2-5; 10 bases align to TRBD2. The CDR3 has 16 amino acids. Looked up from germline, CDR1 is LGHNA and CDR2 is YSLEER. With 1 base clipped from V and 7 bases from J, the junction kept 9 bases outside the gene matches. CDR3: CASSQASGGLIGTQYF. The CDR3 DNA follows: TGCGCCAGCAGCCAAGCTAGCGGGGGCCTGATCGGGACCCAGTACTTC.

The chain links TRBV7-2 to TRBJ2-1, with D perhaps matching TRBD2 (5 bases). The CDR3 loop spans 14 amino acids. Trimming took off 1 base at V and 8 bases at J, with 12 bases between the two ends. Germline assignment: CDR1 SGHTA and CDR2 FQGNSA. This CDR3 is CASSLVRGMHEQFF. The CDR3 DNA reads as TGTGCCAGCAGCTTAGTAAGAGGGATGCATGAGCAGTTCTTC.

The CDR3, as DNA: TGCGCCAGCAGCCAATCGGCCGCGGACTCTGGAAACACCATATATTTT. The encoded protein is CASSQSAADSGNTIYF. V and J are TRBV4-1 and TRBJ1-3; D is unresolved. CDR3 length: 16 residues. Trimming took 2 bases from V and 0 from J, leaving 11 bases between them. Germline V lookup: CDR1 MGHRA, CDR2 YSYEKL.

The V call is TRBV27, the J call TRBJ2-3; 8 nucleotides match TRBD1. Trimming removed 3 bases from V and 6 bases from J; junction bases left unmatched: 8. The CDR3 sequence is 15 residues long. From germline, CDR1 is MNHEY and CDR2 SMNVEV (reference sequence). CDR3 protein: CASSFYGQGRDTQYF. The CDR3 DNA sequence: TGTGCCAGCAGTTTTTACGGACAGGGTCGGGATACGCAGTATTTT.